The 18 T cell receptor beta chains listed next were all sequenced from one sample in a study of blood T cell repertoires in COVID-19. Clones were sequenced by immunoSEQ multiplex PCR, and TCRdb holds only the in-frame ones, with some missing. Seen here are about 280,000 clones, around 90% observed once, and the top ten hold 2.5% to 3%. Sequencing was done on a sample of PBMCs or T cells enriched from blood (not recorded which). Receptor source: a man aged 35 to 55 who had been exposed to COVID-19.

The chain is built from TRBV30 and TRBJ2-3, with 12 bases aligning to TRBD2. With 2 bases clipped from V and 5 bases from J, the junction kept 11 bases outside the gene matches. The V gene's germline CDR1 is GTSNPN and CDR2 SVGIG (reference sequence). This CDR3 has 17 residues. CDR3 residues: CAWSIGLAGGQGDTQYF. CDR3 nucleotides: TGTGCCTGGAGTATAGGGCTAGCGGGAGGGCAAGGAGATACGCAGTATTTT. The full variable domain, with the rest looked up from reference TRBV30 and TRBJ2-3, is SQTIHQWPATLVQPVGSPLSLECTVEGTSNPNLYWYRQAAGRGLQLLFYSVGIGQISSEVPQNLSASRPQDRQFILSSKKLLLSDSGFYLCAWSIGLAGGQGDTQYFGPGTRLTVL.

CDR3 in DNA: TGCGCCAGCAGTGCAACAGGGGGCACTGAAGCTTTCTTT. This encodes CASSATGGTEAFF. The V call is TRBV10-1, the J call TRBJ1-1; 8 bases are shared with TRBD1. J was trimmed by 4 bases and V by 4 bases; bases with no gene match: 2. CDR1 is WNHNN and CDR2 is SYGVQD in the germline V gene (reference sequence). The CDR3 loop spans 13 amino acids.

The gene calls are TRBV28 and TRBJ2-1, with TRBD2 identical over 13 bases. The CDR3 loop spans 15 amino acids. V dropped 8 bases and J dropped 4; count of bases not matched to a gene: 5. Germline CDR1 MDHEN, CDR2 SYDVKM. CDR3 region: CASLPGLAGYNEQFF. The CDR3 bases are TGTGCCAGCCTCCCGGGACTAGCGGGGTACAATGAGCAGTTCTTC.

This rearrangement joins TRBV19 to TRBJ2-7; the match to TRBD2 covers 7 bases. The CDR3 extends over 13 amino acids. Losses at the gene ends were 5 bases for V and 7 bases for J; bases not matched to a gene: 8. Germline CDR1 and CDR2: LNHDA and SQIVND (reference sequence). The CDR3: CASSPGLVREQYF. In DNA form, the CDR3 reads TGTGCCAGTAGTCCAGGACTAGTTCGAGAGCAGTACTTC.

The chain employs TRBV18 and TRBJ2-3; TRBD2 matches 13 bases. The CDR3 is 17 amino acids. Germline CDR1 reads KGHSH; CDR2 reads LQKENI. V dropped 6 bases and J dropped 0; count of bases not matched to a gene: 6. CDR3 nucleotides: TGTGCCAGCTCCCGAAGGACTAGCGGGGGAAGCACAGATACGCAGTATTTT. Residues: CASSRRTSGGSTDTQYF.

The chain is built from TRBV9 and TRBJ2-1; possibly TRBD2 for D (6 bases). CDR1 and CDR2 from the germline V gene are SGDLS and YYNGEE. The CDR3 consists of 16 residues. Trimming took off 4 bases at V and 1 base at J, with 15 bases between the two ends. Here the CDR3 reads CASSSTPSVSYNEQFF. The CDR3 DNA reads as TGTGCCAGCAGCTCAACCCCTAGCGTGTCCTACAATGAGCAGTTCTTC.

Note on this clone: The junction differs from germline at one of its ends, possibly a read error. The rearrangement joins TRBV7-2 to TRBJ2-7; D ambiguous. The CDR3 covers 12 residues. Germline V lookup: CDR1 SGHTA, CDR2 FQGNSA. The CDR3 region is CASSLARSVQHF. The CDR3 nucleotides read TGTGCCAGCAGCTTAGCGCGGAGCGTCCAACACTTC.

The V call is TRBV6-8, the J call TRBJ1-1; D might be TRBD1 (5 bases). The V end lost 2 bases, the J end lost 5 bases, and 21 bases lay between the germline ends. Germline CDR1 MNHGY, CDR2 SAAAGT. This CDR3 contains 17 residues. The CDR3 DNA reads as TGTGCCAGCAGTTACAGGGAGGGCAGGGCGCGAGAGACTGAAGCTTTCTTT. Translating it yields CASSYREGRARETEAFF.

The V call is TRBV20-1, the J call TRBJ1-6; D is unresolved. Germline CDR1 reads DFQATT; CDR2 reads SNEGSKA (reference sequence). The CDR3 runs 14 residues. Trimming left V 3 bases short and J 9 bases short, with 15 bases between. CDR3 sequence reads: CSASSGPLVSPLHF. CDR3 coding DNA: TGCAGTGCTAGTAGCGGACCCTTGGTTTCACCCCTCCACTTT.

V gene TRBV5-1 combines with J gene TRBJ2-4; D gene uncertain. From germline, CDR1 is SGHRS and CDR2 YFSETQ. CDR3 length: 14 residues. Trimming cost V 5 bases and J 5 bases, with 14 bases left between them. CDR3 loop: CASSESGVQNIQYF. CDR3 in DNA: TGCGCCAGCAGTGAGTCAGGTGTCCAAAACATTCAGTACTTC.

V usage is TRBV28 and J usage is TRBJ1-2, with 7 bases that match TRBD1. The CDR3 totals 15 residues. Trimming cost V 8 bases and J 4 bases; bases outside gene matches: 13. Germline CDR1 and CDR2: MDHEN and SYDVKM. The CDR3 loop reads CASGFRERQGYGYTF. The CDR3 DNA reads as TGTGCCAGCGGGTTCCGCGAGAGACAGGGCTATGGCTACACCTTC.

CDR3 sequence reads: CASSGRTGKTEAFF. CDR3 coding DNA: TGTGCCAGCAGCGGCCGGACAGGGAAGACTGAAGCTTTCTTT. The V and J genes are TRBV13 and TRBJ1-1, with 8 positions matching TRBD1. Germline V lookup: CDR1 PRHDT, CDR2 FYEKMQ (reference sequence). The CDR3 totals 14 residues. The junction had 7 bases not matched to a gene; V was cut back by 5 bases and J by 5 bases.

The CDR3 protein is CASSPNRDGYTF. DNA of the CDR3: TGTGCCAGCAGCCCCAACAGGGACGGCTACACCTTC. This chain connects TRBV3-1 (or the pseudogene TRBV3-2) to TRBJ1-2; the D gene is possibly TRBD1 (6 bases). The CDR3 runs to 12 residues. The V end was cut by 4 bases, the J end by 8 bases, with 11 bases between. Germline V lookup: CDR1 LGHDT, CDR2 YNNKEL (reference sequence).

The chain links TRBV27 to TRBJ1-3; the match to TRBD1 covers 8 bases. CDR1 and CDR2 (germline): MNHEY, SMNVEV (reference sequence). There are 15 residues in the CDR3. Trimming took 4 bases from V and 3 from J; bases not matched to a gene: 5. The CDR3 region is CASSSRTGYGNTIYF. The CDR3 coding sequence is TGTGCCAGCAGTTCCAGGACAGGGTATGGAAACACCATATATTTT.

V gene TRBV19 combines with J gene TRBJ1-2; D not resolved. CDR3 length equals 15 residues. Trimming removed 5 bases from V and 4 bases from J, with 17 bases in between. The V gene's germline CDR1 is LNHDA and CDR2 SQIVND (reference sequence). CDR3 region: CASSAGPRRTYGYTF. Here the CDR3 DNA reads TGTGCCAGTAGTGCCGGACCGAGGAGGACCTATGGCTACACCTTC.

Here the CDR3 DNA reads TGTGCCAGTAGTACTACAGGGGGCGAAAGAAACACCATATATTTT. Translating gives CASSTTGGERNTIYF. The chain recombines TRBV19 with TRBJ1-3; 9 bases fit TRBD1. From germline, CDR1 is LNHDA and CDR2 SQIVND (reference sequence). The CDR3 runs 15 residues. V was pared by 4 bases and J by 5 bases, with 6 bases of the junction left unmatched.

This chain uses TRBV7-9 with TRBJ1-3; D perhaps matches TRBD1 (6 bases). The germline V gene has CDR1 SEHNR and CDR2 FQNEAQ (reference sequence). This CDR3 has 14 residues. V lost 1 base, J lost 2 bases, and 6 bases lay in between. CDR3 in DNA: TGTGCCAGCAGCTTAGGGACAGCTGGAAACACCATATATTTT. Its translation is CASSLGTAGNTIYF.

The J gene is TRBJ2-7, the V gene TRBV10-3; TRBD1 is a possible D gene (6 bases). Deletions cut 3 bases from V and 2 bases from J, with 17 bases between. CDR3 size: 16 residues. CDR1 is ENHRY and CDR2 is SYGVKD in the germline V gene. CDR3 in DNA: TGTGCCATCAGTGACCTGGACGGGACACAACCCTACGAGCAGTACTTC. It translates to CAISDLDGTQPYEQYF.